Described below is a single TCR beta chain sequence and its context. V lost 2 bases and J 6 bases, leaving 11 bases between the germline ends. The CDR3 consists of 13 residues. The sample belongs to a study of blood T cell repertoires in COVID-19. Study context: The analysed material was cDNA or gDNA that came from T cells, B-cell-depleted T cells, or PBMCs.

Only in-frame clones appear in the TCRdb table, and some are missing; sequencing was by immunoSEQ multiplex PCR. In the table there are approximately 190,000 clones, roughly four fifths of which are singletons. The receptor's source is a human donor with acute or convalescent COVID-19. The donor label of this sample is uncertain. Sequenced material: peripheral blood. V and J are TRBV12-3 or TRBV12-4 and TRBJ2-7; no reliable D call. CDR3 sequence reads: CASSLQWSGEQYF. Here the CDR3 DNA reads TGTGCCAGCAGTTTACAGTGGTCGGGCGAGCAGTACTTC.